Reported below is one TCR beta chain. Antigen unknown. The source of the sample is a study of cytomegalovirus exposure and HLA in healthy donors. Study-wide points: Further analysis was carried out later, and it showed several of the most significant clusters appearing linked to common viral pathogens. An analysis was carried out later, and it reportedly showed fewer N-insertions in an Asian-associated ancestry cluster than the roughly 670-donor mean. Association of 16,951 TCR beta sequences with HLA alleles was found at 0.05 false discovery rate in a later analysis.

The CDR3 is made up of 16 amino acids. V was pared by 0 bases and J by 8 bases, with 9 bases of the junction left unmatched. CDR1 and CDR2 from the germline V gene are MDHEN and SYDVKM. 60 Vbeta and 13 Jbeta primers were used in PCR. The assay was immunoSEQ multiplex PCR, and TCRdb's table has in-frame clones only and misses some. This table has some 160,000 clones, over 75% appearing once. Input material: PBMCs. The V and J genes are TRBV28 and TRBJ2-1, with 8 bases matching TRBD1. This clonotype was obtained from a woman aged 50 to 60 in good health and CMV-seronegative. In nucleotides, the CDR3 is TGTGCCAGCAGTTTATGGGGGACAGGAGTCAGAGATGAGCAGTTCTTC. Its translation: CASSLWGTGVRDEQFF. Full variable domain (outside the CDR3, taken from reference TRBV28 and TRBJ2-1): DVKVTQSSRYLVKRTGEKVFLECVQDMDHENMFWYRQDPGLGLRLIYFSYDVKMKEKGDIPEGYSVSREKKERFSLILESASTNQTSMYLCASSLWGTGVRDEQFFGPGTRLTVL.